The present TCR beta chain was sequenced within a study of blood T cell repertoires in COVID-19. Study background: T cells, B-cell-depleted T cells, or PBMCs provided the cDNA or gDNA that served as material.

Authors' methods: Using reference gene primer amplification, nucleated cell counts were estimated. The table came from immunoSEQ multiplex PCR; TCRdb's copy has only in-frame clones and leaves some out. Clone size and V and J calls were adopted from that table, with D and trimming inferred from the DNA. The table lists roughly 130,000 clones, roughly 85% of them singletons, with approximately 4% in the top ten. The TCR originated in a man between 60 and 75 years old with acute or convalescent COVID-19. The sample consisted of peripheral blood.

The CDR3 nucleotides read TGCAGCGTTCTCACCGGGACAGGGGGCACTGAAGCTTTCTTT. It encodes CSVLTGTGGTEAFF. The chain joins TRBV29-1 to TRBJ1-1; 11 nucleotides match TRBD1. Germline loops: CDR1 SQVTM, CDR2 ANQGSEA. This CDR3 has 14 residues. V trimming: 5 bases; J trimming: 4 bases; junction bases outside the gene matches: 6.